Listed below are T cell receptor beta chains from one sample, sequenced in a study of identical twins. From the 5' RACE reads, TCRdb called clonotypes with MiXCR, one entry per CDR3 protein. Of more than 1.5 million distinct CDR3 sequences in the sample, about 31% were seen once. The sample taken for sequencing was cord blood. All receptors derive from a newborn girl in good health. Both conserved end residues are part of each CDR3. A D gene is named only where the DNA matches it firmly. Clone sizes are given selectively: once, few, many, or a class where the clone is expanded.

TRBV29-1	21	-	-	TRBJ2-1	CSVGGTFLGRGYFSSYNEQFF	TGCAGCGTTGGAGGGACTTTCTTAGGGCGGGGATACTTTAGCTCCTACAATGAGCAGTTCTTC
TRBV7-9	15	-	-	TRBJ1-2	CASSLPLPDRHGYTF	TGTGCCAGCAGCTTACCCCTTCCCGACAGACATGGCTACACCTTC
TRBV6-6	15	-	-	TRBJ2-7	CASSYRNRALHEQYF	TGTGCCAGCAGTTACCGGAACAGGGCACTACATGAGCAGTACTTC
TRBV5-1	17	-	-	TRBJ2-3	CASSLWLVPLARDTQYF	TGCGCCAGCAGCTTATGGTTAGTCCCCCTAGCGCGGGATACGCAGTATTTT
TRBV11-2	17	few	TRBD1	TRBJ2-4	CASTPMRGQGPKNIQYF	TGTGCCAGCACGCCTATGAGGGGACAGGGTCCCAAAAACATTCAGTACTTC
TRBV4-2	15	-	TRBD1	TRBJ1-5	CASSQGQGRNQPQHF	TGTGCCAGCAGCCAGGGACAGGGTAGGAATCAGCCCCAGCATTTT
TRBV9	15	few	TRBD2	TRBJ2-1	CASSATSGSEYEQFF	TGTGCCAGCAGCGCGACTAGCGGGAGCGAGTATGAGCAGTTCTTC
TRBV20-1	13	-	TRBD1	TRBJ1-1	CSAPPTGTTEAFF	TGCAGTGCTCCACCGACAGGGACCACTGAAGCTTTCTTT
TRBV3-1	16	-	-	TRBJ1-4	CASSQSLGRTNEKLFF	TGTGCCAGCAGCCAGTCCCTTGGCAGGACGAATGAAAAACTGTTTTTT
TRBV4-2	14	-	-	TRBJ2-5	CASSPGGNQETQYF	TGTGCCAGCAGCCCGGGTGGGAACCAAGAGACCCAGTACTTC
TRBV3-1	15	-	-	TRBJ2-7	CASSQDPARAYEQYF	TGTGCCAGCAGCCAAGATCCAGCCAGGGCCTACGAGCAGTACTTC
TRBV29-1	14	few	TRBD1	TRBJ2-1	CSVERGTGRDEQFF	TGCAGCGTTGAGCGCGGGACAGGTCGGGATGAGCAGTTCTTC
TRBV6-1	14	-	-	TRBJ1-2	CASSEWSALGGYTF	TGTGCCAGCAGTGAATGGTCAGCTTTAGGTGGCTACACCTTC
TRBV11-2	15	many	-	TRBJ2-3	CASSVAVISTDTQYF	TGTGCCAGCAGCGTCGCGGTGATTAGCACAGATACGCAGTATTTT
TRBV20-1	13	few	-	TRBJ2-7	CSASVGPLYEQYF	TGCAGTGCTAGTGTGGGACCCCTCTACGAGCAGTACTTC
TRBV21-1	18	-	-	TRBJ2-7	CASSKRYGAGGPSYEQYF	TGTGCCAGCAGCAAGCGTTATGGGGCGGGAGGTCCGTCCTACGAGCAGTACTTC
TRBV14	19	few	TRBD2	TRBJ2-3	CASSQTNPGTSGILDTQYF	TGTGCCAGCAGCCAGACTAACCCCGGGACTAGCGGGATATTGGATACGCAGTATTTT
TRBV30	14	-	-	TRBJ2-3	CASGGAPYTDTQYF	TGTGCCTCCGGAGGGGCGCCTTACACAGATACGCAGTATTTT
TRBV7-2	14	-	TRBD2	TRBJ2-5	CASSQNRLANEQYF	TGTGCCAGCAGCCAAAACAGACTAGCCAATGAGCAGTACTTC
TRBV7-2	15	-	TRBD1	TRBJ1-2	CASSLPGQGPYGYTF	TGTGCCAGCAGCTTACCGGGACAGGGACCCTATGGCTACACCTTC
TRBV11-2	17	-	TRBD1	TRBJ2-6	CASSPGQGYSGANVLTF	TGTGCCAGCAGCCCGGGACAGGGTTACTCTGGGGCCAACGTCCTGACTTTC
TRBV25-1	16	-	TRBD2	TRBJ2-7	CASSGRLAGGNYEQYF	TGTGCCAGCAGTGGGAGACTAGCGGGAGGAAATTACGAGCAGTACTTC
TRBV4-1	14	few	-	TRBJ1-6	CASSQGRISSPLHF	TGCGCCAGCAGCCAGGGGAGGATCAGTTCACCCCTCCACTTT
TRBV3-1	16	-	-	TRBJ2-7	CASSPLLTGEMGEQYF	TGTGCCAGCAGCCCCCTGCTTACCGGGGAAATGGGAGAGCAGTACTTC
TRBV25-1	15	-	-	TRBJ2-1	CASSEYIAASSVQFF	TGTGCCAGCAGTGAATATATCGCGGCTAGCAGTGTGCAGTTCTTC
TRBV5-6	15	few	TRBD1	TRBJ1-1	CASSLDRGRPTEAFF	TGTGCCAGCAGCTTGGACAGGGGGAGGCCCACTGAAGCTTTCTTT
TRBV9	12	few	-	TRBJ1-1	CASSGQGKGAFF	TGTGCCAGCAGCGGACAAGGAAAGGGAGCTTTCTTT
TRBV3-1	9	few	-	TRBJ1-2	CASSQDNTF	TGTGCCAGCAGCCAAGATAACACCTTC
TRBV5-6	12	-	TRBD1	TRBJ2-3	CAGSADRGTQYF	TGTGCCGGCAGCGCGGACAGGGGAACGCAGTATTTT
TRBV25-1	14	-	-	TRBJ2-5	CASNSGKKQETQYF	TGTGCCAGCAACTCCGGGAAAAAACAAGAGACCCAGTACTTC
TRBV4-1	17	-	TRBD1	TRBJ1-1	CASSHGTGKGLNTEAFF	TGCGCCAGCAGCCACGGGACAGGGAAAGGGTTGAACACTGAAGCTTTCTTT
TRBV25-1	13	few	-	TRBJ2-2	CASTSQYTGELFF	TGTGCCAGCACAAGCCAGTACACCGGGGAGCTGTTTTTT
TRBV10-3	16	few	-	TRBJ2-5	CAISESNPSLGETQYF	TGTGCCATCAGTGAGTCTAACCCCAGCTTGGGCGAGACCCAGTACTTC
TRBV20-1	16	few	-	TRBJ1-5	CSASLTGTGKRQPQHF	TGCAGTGCTAGTCTCACCGGAACAGGGAAGAGGCAGCCCCAGCATTTT
TRBV12-3/TRBV12-4	12	-	-	TRBJ2-3	CASSTNTDAQYF	TGTGCCAGCAGTACTAACACAGATGCGCAGTATTTT
TRBV7-9	18	-	TRBD1	TRBJ1-1	CASSLGRQGGRENTEAFF	TGTGCCAGCAGCTTAGGGCGACAGGGGGGTCGAGAGAACACTGAAGCTTTCTTT
TRBV10-3	19	few	TRBD2	TRBJ2-3	CAIRASGGFFSTSTDTQYF	TGTGCCATAAGGGCTAGCGGGGGATTTTTCTCCACTAGCACAGATACGCAGTATTTT
TRBV28	13	few	-	TRBJ2-2	CASSFGLHGELFF	TGTGCCAGCAGTTTCGGACTACACGGGGAGCTGTTTTTT
TRBV5-1	14	many	TRBD1	TRBJ2-7	CASSLDRGLYEQYF	TGTGCCAGCAGTTTGGACAGGGGACTCTACGAGCAGTACTTC
TRBV28	22	-	-	TRBJ1-4	CASSLSVLSPRGSLTTNEKLFF	TGTGCCAGCAGTTTATCGGTCTTATCCCCCAGGGGAAGTCTAACAACTAATGAAAAACTGTTTTTT
TRBV28	18	few	TRBD1	TRBJ1-2	CASSTPRDRSPPFYGYTF	TGTGCCAGCAGCACTCCCCGGGACAGGTCGCCCCCTTTCTATGGCTACACCTTC
TRBV30	12	-	-	TRBJ2-5	CAWSYTVETQYF	TGTGCCTGGAGTTACACAGTTGAGACCCAGTACTTC
TRBV4-2	14	-	TRBD2	TRBJ2-1	CASSQRGGDNEQFF	TGTGCCAGCAGCCAACGGGGGGGCGATAATGAGCAGTTCTTC
TRBV3-1	14	few	-	TRBJ1-1	CASTLRDRDTEAFF	TGTGCCAGCACGCTCCGGGACCGGGACACTGAAGCTTTCTTT
TRBV5-6	13	-	-	TRBJ1-2	CASSPKEPYGYTF	TGTGCCAGCAGCCCGAAGGAGCCCTATGGCTACACCTTC
TRBV4-2	15	many	TRBD1	TRBJ2-1	CASSQEQGAYNEQFF	TGTGCCAGCAGCCAAGAACAGGGGGCTTACAATGAGCAGTTCTTC
TRBV20-1	14	-	-	TRBJ2-6	CSAEHGSGANVLTF	TGCAGTGCTGAACACGGCTCTGGGGCCAACGTCCTGACTTTC
TRBV6-5	14	few	-	TRBJ2-7	CASSYREGDYEQYF	TGTGCCAGCAGTTACAGGGAAGGGGACTACGAGCAGTACTTC